The next 21 T cell receptor beta chains were all read from a single sample in a study of blood T cell repertoires in COVID-19. Assay: immunoSEQ multiplex PCR; the TCRdb copy retains only in-frame clones and omits some. The sample lists 200,000 to 250,000 clones, around nine tenths occurring once. The sample was PBMCs or T cells enriched from blood (not recorded which). The receptors come from a man aged 25 to 40 who had recovered from COVID-19.

This chain joins TRBV27 and TRBJ2-3, with 9 positions matching TRBD1. Germline V lookup: CDR1 MNHEY, CDR2 SMNVEV (reference sequence). Trimming took 5 bases from V and 3 from J; bases not matched to a gene: 6. This CDR3 comprises 15 residues. This CDR3 reads CASSAWTGATDTQYF. CDR3 coding DNA: TGTGCCAGCAGTGCCTGGACAGGGGCAACAGATACGCAGTATTTT.

This sequence joins TRBV18 and TRBJ2-7; 7 bases line up with TRBD1. With 3 bases clipped from V and 2 bases from J, the junction kept 13 bases outside the gene matches. Germline V gene data show CDR1 as KGHSH and CDR2 as LQKENI. This CDR3 comprises 17 residues. The CDR3 spells CASSPGPSSGQAYEQYF. Here the CDR3 DNA reads TGTGCCAGCTCACCGGGACCTTCCTCCGGACAGGCCTACGAGCAGTACTTC.

This clone has a handful of counts. The V and J genes are TRBV30 and TRBJ1-2, with D possibly TRBD1 on 5 matching bases. The length of the CDR3 is 12 residues. V was shortened by 0 bases and J by 6 bases, with 8 bases between the two germline ends. Germline CDR1 is GTSNPN and CDR2 is SVGIG (reference sequence). CDR3 protein: CAWSVRAHGYTF. The CDR3 DNA reads as TGTGCCTGGAGTGTCAGGGCACATGGCTACACCTTC.

This clone has only one observation. The chain has TRBV5-1 and TRBJ1-4; a weak D match, TRBD1 (5 bases). CDR1 is SGHRS, CDR2 YFSETQ, per germline. V was trimmed by 0 bases and J by 10 bases, leaving 19 bases between them. This CDR3 spans 16 amino acids. CDR3 bases: TGCGCCAGCAGCTTGGCGCCCCAGACAGCCCGAGGAAAACTGTTTTTT. It is translated as CASSLAPQTARGKLFF.

The chain joins TRBV27 to TRBJ2-5; 9 nucleotides align to TRBD1. Germline values: CDR1 MNHEY, CDR2 SMNVEV (reference sequence). This CDR3 contains 16 residues. V lost 5 bases to trimming and J lost 4 bases; unmatched junction nucleotides: 11. The CDR3 loop reads CASSPYRGPVGETQYF. The CDR3 coding sequence is TGTGCCAGCAGTCCATACAGGGGGCCAGTAGGAGAGACCCAGTACTTC.

The chain combines TRBV7-9 with TRBJ1-2, with D tentatively TRBD1 (5 bases). CDR1 is SEHNR and CDR2 is FQNEAQ in the germline V gene (reference sequence). Trimming removed 8 bases at V and 8 bases at J, with 18 bases between. The CDR3 sequence is 13 residues long. The CDR3 DNA sequence: TGTGCCAGCGGATCACTGGGGCTTGGGGGCTACACCTTC. Residues: CASGSLGLGGYTF.

CDR3 nucleotide sequence: TGTGCCAGCTCACCACGCCGGGACGAGCAGTACTTC. Amino acids: CASSPRRDEQYF. The V and J genes are TRBV18 and TRBJ2-7, with D hard to call. CDR1 and CDR2 from the germline V gene are KGHSH and LQKENI. This CDR3 has 12 amino acids. V lost 1 base and J 5 bases, leaving 6 bases between the germline ends. The variable domain in full, with the rest retrieved from reference TRBV18 and TRBJ2-7, is NAGVMQNPRHLVRRRGQEARLRCSPMKGHSHVYWYRQLPEEGLKFMVYLQKENIIDESGMPKERFSAEFPKEGPSILRIQQVVRGDSAAYFCASSPRRDEQYFGPGTRLTVT.

V and J are TRBV4-1 and TRBJ1-1, with D perhaps matching TRBD1 (6 bases). V lost 1 base and J 0 bases, leaving 6 bases between the germline ends. CDR3 length: 14 residues. The germline CDR1 and CDR2 sequences are MGHRA and YSYEKL. The chain's CDR3 is CASSQGTVNTEAFF. Written as DNA, the CDR3 is TGCGCCAGCAGCCAAGGGACAGTGAACACTGAAGCTTTCTTT.

The chain is built from TRBV6-5 and TRBJ2-7, with 9 bases matching TRBD2. The CDR3 contains 14 residues. CDR1 and CDR2 (germline): MNHEY, SVGAGI. The V gene end was trimmed by 6 bases and the J gene end by 1 base; junction bases not matched to a gene: 4. The CDR3 loop is CASSWTSASYEQYF. CDR3 DNA sequence: TGTGCCAGCAGCTGGACTAGCGCGTCCTACGAGCAGTACTTC.

The rearrangement joins TRBV28 to TRBJ2-1; 7 bases line up with TRBD2. The J segment lost 10 bases and the V segment lost 11 bases, leaving 20 bases of the junction unmatched. The CDR3 totals 15 residues. Germline-derived CDR1 and CDR2 are MDHEN and SYDVKM. The CDR3 DNA follows: TGTGCCTGCATTAACGACGATACTAGCGACAGAGAGCAGTTCTTC. It codes for CACINDDTSDREQFF.

Points on this clone: Other DNA sequences within the sample encode an identical CDR3. This rearrangement joins TRBV3-1 (or the pseudogene TRBV3-2) to TRBJ1-1, with D unresolved. The CDR3 length is 13 residues. Germline CDR1 is LGHDT and CDR2 is YNNKEL (reference sequence). V lost 0 bases, J lost 4 bases, and 6 bases lay in between. The CDR3 coding sequence is TGTGCCAGCAGCCAAGAAGGCGGCACTGAAGCTTTCTTT. Translating it yields CASSQEGGTEAFF.

V usage is TRBV7-3 and J usage is TRBJ1-4; D not certain. The CDR3 consists of 15 residues. Per the germline V gene, CDR1 is SGHTA and CDR2 is FQGTGA. V lost 1 base and J lost 8, with 14 bases in between. The CDR3: CASSLIGGRGEKLFF. As DNA, the CDR3 is TGTGCCAGCAGCTTAATAGGAGGACGCGGGGAAAAACTGTTTTTT.

This chain connects TRBV27 to TRBJ2-1; maybe TRBD2 (5 bases). Looked up from germline, CDR1 is MNHEY and CDR2 is SMNVEV (reference sequence). The CDR3 extends over 14 amino acids. With 7 bases removed from V and 0 bases from J, the gap between germline ends came to 10 bases. In DNA, the CDR3 is TGTGCCAGCAACAAGCGGAGCTCCTACAATGAGCAGTTCTTC. This gives the protein CASNKRSSYNEQFF.

The CDR3 protein is CSAGAGTGQGYFLLAGDGTGELFF. In DNA form, the CDR3 reads TGCAGCGCCGGCGCCGGTACGGGACAGGGCTATTTCCTACTGGCGGGAGATGGCACCGGGGAGCTGTTTTTT. The chain recombines TRBV29-1 with TRBJ2-2, with 9 bases identical to TRBD1. The CDR3 is made up of 24 amino acids. Trimming at V came to 7 bases and at J to 4 bases, leaving 37 bases not matched to a gene. Germline V lookup: CDR1 SQVTM, CDR2 ANQGSEA.

CDR3 protein: CAVREGVRETQYF. The CDR3 DNA reads as TGTGCCGTGAGGGAGGGGGTTAGAGAGACCCAGTACTTC. The chain uses TRBV3-1 (or the pseudogene TRBV3-2) and TRBJ2-5; maybe TRBD2 (7 bases). Trimming cost V 11 bases and J 4 bases, with 17 bases left between them. CDR3 length: 13 amino acids. Germline V gives CDR1 LGHDT, CDR2 YNNKEL (reference sequence).

This clone came up once. The CDR3 spells CASSQNIAGGQETQYF. The CDR3 DNA sequence: TGTGCCAGCAGCCAAAATATAGCGGGAGGACAAGAGACCCAGTACTTC. This chain joins TRBV3-1 (or the pseudogene TRBV3-2) and TRBJ2-5; TRBD2 agrees at 10 bases. CDR3 length: 16 residues. Germline loops: CDR1 LGHDT, CDR2 YNNKEL (reference sequence). V was pared by 2 bases and J by 2 bases, with 5 bases of the junction left unmatched.

This chain links TRBV28 with TRBJ1-2; no clear D gene. V lost 3 bases and J 2 bases, leaving 13 bases between the germline ends. Germline V lookup: CDR1 MDHEN, CDR2 SYDVKM. The CDR3 runs 15 residues. The CDR3 sequence is CASSLGGFDNYGYTF. The CDR3 DNA is TGTGCCAGCAGTTTGGGCGGGTTTGACAACTATGGCTACACCTTC.

The chain combines TRBV18 with TRBJ2-7; D may be TRBD2 (6 bases). The germline V gene has CDR1 KGHSH and CDR2 LQKENI. V dropped 3 bases and J dropped 4 bases, with 22 bases sitting between them. The CDR3 loop spans 17 amino acids. The CDR3 sequence: CASSPGRSGVSLYEQYF. The CDR3 DNA sequence: TGTGCCAGCTCACCCGGCCGGTCGGGGGTCAGTCTATACGAGCAGTACTTC.

The chain uses TRBV28 and TRBJ2-7; no clear D. The CDR3 consists of 12 residues. The germline CDR1 and CDR2 sequences are MDHEN and SYDVKM. V was clipped by 3 bases and J by 4 bases, with 7 bases between them. The CDR3 nucleotides read TGTGCCAGCAGTTTGTTGCAGTACGAGCAGTACTTC. The encoded protein is CASSLLQYEQYF.

V usage is TRBV7-3 and J usage is TRBJ2-3; 7 bases align to TRBD2. V was clipped by 5 bases and J by 4 bases; unmatched bases: 12. This CDR3 region has 16 residues. In germline, CDR1 is SGHTA, CDR2 FQGTGA. CDR3 amino acids: CASSPGLGGSSDTQYF. The DNA of the CDR3 is TGTGCCAGCAGCCCAGGACTAGGCGGGAGTTCAGATACGCAGTATTTT.

This sequence joins TRBV10-3 and TRBJ2-7; 9 bases are shared with TRBD2. The ends lost 3 bases at V and 3 bases at J; junction bases unmatched: 15. This CDR3 spans 18 amino acids. Germline CDR1 is ENHRY and CDR2 is SYGVKD. The CDR3 spells CAISDPKITSGFFYEQYF. CDR3 DNA sequence: TGTGCCATCAGTGACCCGAAGATTACTAGCGGGTTTTTCTACGAGCAGTACTTC.